The 14 T cell receptor beta chains listed next were all sequenced from one sample in a study of T cell changes during pregnancy in multiple sclerosis. The method was immunoSEQ multiplex PCR; TCRdb's version includes in-frame clones alone and lacks a portion of them. The table shows 40,000 to 55,000 clones, with around 94% occurring only once. Sequencing was done on a sample of peripheral blood. The receptors shown here come from a female donor with multiple sclerosis, enrolled in a pregnancy study.

The genes are TRBV30 and TRBJ1-4, with unresolved D. This CDR3 region has 15 residues. V lost 2 bases and J 1 base, leaving 11 bases between the germline ends. CDR1 is GTSNPN, CDR2 SVGIG, per germline (reference sequence). The CDR3 region is CAWSRAGGTNEKLFF. DNA for the CDR3: TGTGCCTGGAGTCGGGCGGGCGGAACTAATGAAAAACTGTTTTTT.

This sequence joins TRBV19 and TRBJ2-1, with 9 bases aligning to TRBD2. Germline CDR1 reads LNHDA; CDR2 reads SQIVND (reference sequence). This CDR3 region has 16 residues. V was clipped by 1 base and J by 4 bases; unmatched bases: 5. In nucleotides, the CDR3 is TGTGCCAGTAGTATAGTGGCTAGCGGGATTTACAATGAGCAGTTCTTC. Translated: CASSIVASGIYNEQFF. The full variable domain, its missing parts supplied by reference TRBV19 and TRBJ2-1, is DGGITQSPKYLFRKEGQNVTLSCEQNLNHDAMYWYRQDPGQGLRLIYYSQIVNDFQKGDIAEGYSVSREKKESFPLTVTSAQKNPTAFYLCASSIVASGIYNEQFFGPGTRLTVL.

The genes are TRBV2 and TRBJ1-2; TRBD1 might be the D (5 bases). V gave up 2 bases and J gave up 4 bases, with 11 bases separating them. Germline assignment: CDR1 SNHLY and CDR2 FYNNEI. The CDR3 runs to 14 residues. The CDR3: CASSEYQGLYGYTF. DNA for the CDR3: TGTGCCAGCAGTGAATACCAGGGCCTCTATGGCTACACCTTC.

The V gene is TRBV28, the J gene TRBJ1-1, with unresolved D. Trimming left V 4 bases short and J 3 bases short, with 9 bases between. From germline, CDR1 is MDHEN and CDR2 SYDVKM. This CDR3 region has 13 residues. CDR3 nucleotide sequence: TGTGCCAGCAGTTCTGGACGGTACACTGAAGCTTTCTTT. As protein: CASSSGRYTEAFF.

The chain uses TRBV11-2 and TRBJ2-1; 10 nucleotides agree with TRBD2. The CDR3 loop spans 16 amino acids. V lost 0 bases to trimming and J lost 4 bases; unmatched junction nucleotides: 3. The germline V gene has CDR1 SGHAT and CDR2 FQNNGV. The CDR3 protein is CASSLDSGGSYNEQFF. DNA for the CDR3: TGTGCCAGCAGCTTAGATAGCGGGGGGAGTTACAATGAGCAGTTCTTC.

J is TRBJ1-5 and V is TRBV19; D is ambiguous. The CDR3 length is 17 residues. CDR1 and CDR2 from the germline V gene are LNHDA and SQIVND (reference sequence). Trimming took off 7 bases at V and 1 base at J, with 20 bases between the two ends. CDR3 loop: CASTVSVADLSNQPQHF. CDR3 coding DNA: TGTGCCAGTACAGTATCGGTAGCAGATCTGAGCAATCAGCCCCAGCATTTT.

For the CDR3, the DNA is TGCAGCGTCCTCGGGGCTAGCGGAGCTAGCACAGATACGCAGTATTTT. Protein product: CSVLGASGASTDTQYF. The chain is built from TRBV29-1 and TRBJ2-3; 7 bases map to TRBD2. V lost 6 bases to trimming and J lost 0 bases; unmatched junction nucleotides: 12. Germline-derived CDR1 and CDR2 are SQVTM and ANQGSEA. The CDR3 spans 16 residues.

The rearrangement links TRBV19 to TRBJ2-7; 10 bases line up with TRBD2. The junction had 11 bases not matched to a gene; V was cut back by 5 bases and J by 1 base. The CDR3 loop spans 17 amino acids. CDR1 LNHDA and CDR2 SQIVND come from the germline V gene (reference sequence). CDR3 residues: CASSPFPGTSASYEQYF. Here the CDR3 DNA reads TGTGCCAGTAGTCCATTCCCCGGGACTAGCGCGTCCTACGAGCAGTACTTC.

This clone turned up a few times. The J gene is TRBJ2-7, the V gene TRBV28; the match to TRBD2 covers 10 bases. The CDR3 loop spans 13 amino acids. From germline, CDR1 is MDHEN and CDR2 SYDVKM. Trimming took 8 bases from V and 6 from J; bases not matched to a gene: 7. CDR3 DNA sequence: TGTGCCAGCTGTACTAGCGGGAACTCCGAGCAGTACTTC. It encodes CASCTSGNSEQYF.

J is TRBJ1-1 and V is TRBV6-6, with unresolved D. This CDR3 is 13 amino acids long. Germline CDR1 reads MNHNY; CDR2 reads SVGAGI (reference sequence). Trimming stripped 0 bases from V and 8 bases from J, with 10 bases between. CDR3 loop: CASSYSQVGEAFF. In DNA form, the CDR3 reads TGTGCCAGCAGTTACTCCCAGGTCGGCGAAGCTTTCTTT.

This clone was seen once. This chain uses TRBV6-5 with TRBJ1-1; D remains unclear. Germline V gene data show CDR1 as MNHEY and CDR2 as SVGAGI. V dropped 4 bases and J dropped 4 bases, with 13 bases sitting between them. This CDR3 is built from 14 residues. The chain's CDR3 is CASSSRGRFTEAFF. The CDR3 bases are TGTGCCAGCAGTTCCCGCGGCAGGTTCACTGAAGCTTTCTTT.

The rearrangement uses TRBV19 and TRBJ1-5; D is undetermined. Germline V gives CDR1 LNHDA, CDR2 SQIVND (reference sequence). This CDR3 is built from 14 residues. Between the trimmed V and J ends, which lost 0 bases and 7 bases, there was a span of 10 bases. The CDR3 here is CASSIERSGQPQHF. CDR3 DNA sequence: TGTGCCAGTAGTATAGAAAGGTCTGGGCAGCCCCAGCATTTT.

This chain connects TRBV5-1 to TRBJ2-7; D might be TRBD2 (5 bases). The CDR3 runs to 14 residues. Deletions cut 4 bases from V and 0 bases from J, with 11 bases between. Per germline, CDR1 SGHRS and CDR2 YFSETQ. CDR3 DNA: TGCGCCAGCAGCCCCGCCGGGAACTCCTACGAGCAGTACTTC. Its protein is CASSPAGNSYEQYF. Together with reference TRBV5-1 and TRBJ2-7, the CDR3 gives the full variable domain: KAGVTQTPRYLIKTRGQQVTLSCSPISGHRSVSWYQQTPGQGLQFLFEYFSETQRNKGNFPGRFSGRQFSNSRSEMNVSTLELGDSALYLCASSPAGNSYEQYFGPGTRLTVT.

J is TRBJ1-2 and V is TRBV30, with D perhaps TRBD1 (5 bases). Germline CDR1 reads GTSNPN; CDR2 reads SVGIG (reference sequence). CDR3 size: 13 residues. With 4 bases removed from V and 3 bases from J, the gap between germline ends came to 12 bases. The CDR3 reads CAWTTGTDYGYTF. CDR3 coding DNA: TGTGCCTGGACCACTGGGACGGACTATGGCTACACCTTC. The full variable domain, completed using reference TRBV30 and TRBJ1-2, is SQTIHQWPATLVQPVGSPLSLECTVEGTSNPNLYWYRQAAGRGLQLLFYSVGIGQISSEVPQNLSASRPQDRQFILSSKKLLLSDSGFYLCAWTTGTDYGYTFGSGTRLTVV.